This T cell receptor beta chain was retrieved from a study of cytomegalovirus exposure and HLA in healthy donors. For the study at large: An early release of data contained roughly 86 million unique TCRs, which came from HLA-typed donors.

Primers for the PCR totalled 60 Vbeta and 13 Jbeta. This table comes from immunoSEQ multiplex PCR, and its TCRdb copy is limited to in-frame clones, with some not included. The table has 85,000 to 100,000 clones, over 60% seen once. Study observations and caveats: In a later analysis, HLA-C alleles had the fewest associated TCRs, DRB1 alleles the most.

As concerns this clone: What it binds is not known.

The sequence derives from a male donor in good health and CMV-seropositive. What was sequenced was PBMCs.

The CDR3 here is CAWKGRLHYEQYF. CDR3 DNA sequence: TGTGCCTGGAAGGGGCGGTTACACTACGAGCAGTACTTC. The gene calls are TRBV30 and TRBJ2-7, with D possibly being TRBD1 (5 bases). Trimming took 4 bases from V and 3 from J, leaving 13 bases between them. CDR1 GTSNPN and CDR2 SVGIG come from the germline V gene (reference sequence). This CDR3 spans 13 amino acids.